Listed here are 21 T cell receptor beta chains from one sample, sequenced in a study of cytomegalovirus exposure and HLA in healthy donors. The PCR used 60 Vbeta and 13 Jbeta primers. The assay was immunoSEQ multiplex PCR, and TCRdb's table has in-frame clones only and misses some. This table has 50,000 to 60,000 clones, 77% appearing once. The sequenced material came from PBMCs. The receptors were gathered from a woman aged 40 to 55 in good health and CMV-seropositive.

This sequence joins TRBV7-8 and TRBJ1-4; D possibly corresponds to TRBD1 (6 bases). The CDR3 contains 15 residues. The V gene's germline CDR1 is SGHVS and CDR2 FQNEAQ. V was trimmed by 5 bases and J by 5 bases, leaving 15 bases between them. CDR3 coding DNA: TGTGCCAGCAGCCGTCACAGGGACCCAAATGAAAAACTGTTTTTT. This translates into CASSRHRDPNEKLFF.

The chain joins TRBV9 to TRBJ2-7, with D perhaps matching TRBD2 (5 bases). In germline, CDR1 is SGDLS, CDR2 YYNGEE. V gave up 0 bases and J gave up 3 bases, with 10 bases separating them. The CDR3 runs 14 residues. The CDR3 DNA reads TGTGCCAGCAGCGTAGGGTCGGGAAACTACGAGCAGTACTTC. Residues: CASSVGSGNYEQYF.

This clone appeared a few times. V and J are TRBV4-2 and TRBJ2-5; possibly TRBD2 for D (7 bases). The CDR3 loop spans 16 amino acids. The germline V gene encodes CDR1 LGHNA and CDR2 YNFKEQ. V was cut by 2 bases and J by 5 bases, with 18 bases left in between. CDR3 protein: CASSQTGGRGAETQYF. As DNA, the CDR3 is TGTGCCAGCAGCCAAACGGGGGGCAGGGGTGCGGAGACCCAGTACTTC.

This chain links TRBV5-1 with TRBJ1-6, with D uncertain. CDR1 is SGHRS and CDR2 is YFSETQ in the germline V gene. The CDR3 contains 16 residues. V was trimmed by 0 bases and J by 8 bases, leaving 15 bases between them. CDR3 coding DNA: TGCGCCAGCAGCTTGGCCCCCCAAGGACTGGATTCACCCCTCCACTTT. Its protein product is CASSLAPQGLDSPLHF.

The V and J genes are TRBV5-1 and TRBJ1-1; maybe TRBD1 (5 bases). The germline gives CDR1 SGHRS, CDR2 YFSETQ. The CDR3 is 14 amino acids. V lost 7 bases to trimming and J lost 5 bases, with 18 bases between them. In DNA, the CDR3 is TGCGCCAGCCAAATGGTGGGGGGGGGAACTGAAGCTTTCTTT. Translating it yields CASQMVGGGTEAFF.

The chain carries TRBV9 and TRBJ2-5; D may be TRBD1 (6 bases). Looked up from germline, CDR1 is SGDLS and CDR2 is YYNGEE. The CDR3 is 14 residues long. Trimming took 2 bases from V and 5 from J, leaving 13 bases between them. CDR3 amino acids: CASSVDRTRETQYF. CDR3 DNA: TGTGCCAGCAGCGTCGACAGGACCCGGGAGACCCAGTACTTC. The entire variable domain, with the rest obtained from reference TRBV9 and TRBJ2-5, is as follows: DSGVTQTPKHLITATGQRVTLRCSPRSGDLSVYWYQQSLDQGLQFLIQYYNGEERAKGNILERFSAQQFPDLHSELNLSSLELGDSALYFCASSVDRTRETQYFGPGTRLLVL.

The chain carries TRBV19 and TRBJ1-3, with a tentative D call TRBD1 (5 bases). The CDR3 contains 15 residues. The V gene's germline CDR1 is LNHDA and CDR2 SQIVND (reference sequence). Trimming took off 4 bases at V and 0 bases at J, with 10 bases between the two ends. The CDR3 here is CASSTTGYSGNTIYF. Written as DNA, the CDR3 is TGTGCCAGTAGTACTACAGGCTACTCTGGAAACACCATATATTTT.

This chain connects TRBV5-1 to TRBJ1-4, with D possibly TRBD1 on 5 matching bases. Trimming pared 0 bases from V and 4 bases from J, leaving 7 bases between. CDR1 is SGHRS, CDR2 YFSETQ, per germline. The CDR3 loop spans 14 amino acids. CDR3 residues: CASSLARVNEKLFF. CDR3 nucleotide sequence: TGCGCCAGCAGCTTGGCCAGGGTTAATGAAAAACTGTTTTTT.

The gene calls are TRBV27 and TRBJ1-5; no definite D call. The CDR3 sequence is 13 residues long. V was shortened by 4 bases and J by 5 bases, with 9 bases between the two germline ends. Germline V CDR1 and CDR2: MNHEY, SMNVEV (reference sequence). The CDR3 loop is CASSSSGDQPQHF. The CDR3 DNA sequence: TGTGCCAGCAGTTCTAGTGGTGATCAGCCCCAGCATTTT.

V and J are TRBV28 and TRBJ2-4; perhaps TRBD2 as D (5 bases). This CDR3 comprises 13 residues. Looked up from germline, CDR1 is MDHEN and CDR2 is SYDVKM. The V gene lost 6 bases and the J gene lost 5 bases, with 11 bases spanning the gap. CDR3 amino acids: CASRKTRENIQYF. The CDR3 region has the DNA TGTGCCAGCAGAAAAACGAGGGAAAACATTCAGTACTTC.

V gene TRBV5-1 combines with J gene TRBJ2-1, with D uncertain. The V and J ends lost 3 bases and 6 bases respectively, with 4 bases between them. Germline V CDR1 and CDR2: SGHRS, YFSETQ. The CDR3 is 11 residues long. The CDR3 sequence: CASSSGNEQFF. The CDR3 DNA follows: TGCGCCAGCAGCTCCGGCAATGAGCAGTTCTTC.

The V and J genes are TRBV4-2 and TRBJ2-2, with 7 bases that match TRBD2. In germline, CDR1 is LGHNA, CDR2 YNFKEQ. The CDR3 has 14 amino acids. V was pared by 1 base and J by 5 bases, with 1 base of the junction left unmatched. The chain's CDR3 is CASSQGEGTGELFF. CDR3 sequence (DNA): TGTGCCAGCAGCCAAGGGGAGGGGACCGGGGAGCTGTTTTTT.

A single count supports this clone. CDR3 sequence: CASSMRPKGNTIYF. In nucleotides, the CDR3 is TGTGCCAGTAGTATGAGGCCGAAGGGAAACACCATATATTTT. The chain joins TRBV19 to TRBJ1-3; unclear D gene. This CDR3 region has 14 residues. Germline V CDR1 and CDR2: LNHDA, SQIVND (reference sequence). V was pared by 3 bases and J by 4 bases, with 10 bases between.

The V and J genes are TRBV30 and TRBJ1-1; the match to TRBD1 covers 9 bases. Trimming took 0 bases from V and 4 from J; bases not matched to a gene: 3. The CDR3 loop spans 14 amino acids. Germline V gene data show CDR1 as GTSNPN and CDR2 as SVGIG (reference sequence). Written as DNA, the CDR3 is TGTGCCTGGAGTGTGGGGACAGGGTTCACTGAAGCTTTCTTT. It codes for CAWSVGTGFTEAFF.

The chain uses TRBV28 and TRBJ2-3; 7 bases align to TRBD2. Germline V lookup: CDR1 MDHEN, CDR2 SYDVKM. The V gene end was trimmed by 6 bases and the J gene end by 5 bases; junction bases not matched to a gene: 17. CDR3 length: 17 residues. DNA for the CDR3: TGTGCCAGCAGAGATCTTGGAAGCGGGGCGGCGGGAGATACGCAGTATTTT. Encoded protein: CASRDLGSGAAGDTQYF.

V usage is TRBV5-1 and J usage is TRBJ2-2, with 14 bases matching TRBD2. J lost 2 bases, V lost 3 bases, and 6 bases had no gene match. CDR1 and CDR2 from the germline V gene are SGHRS and YFSETQ. The CDR3 sequence is 18 residues long. CDR3 sequence reads: CASSSGLAGAVNTGELFF. CDR3 nucleotides: TGCGCCAGCAGCTCGGGACTAGCGGGGGCCGTAAACACCGGGGAGCTGTTTTTT.

The chain carries TRBV7-2 and TRBJ1-2, with TRBD1 matching 9 bases. The germline CDR1 and CDR2 sequences are SGHTA and FQGNSA. V lost 7 bases, J lost 7 bases, and 13 bases stayed unmatched. The CDR3 is made up of 15 amino acids. The CDR3 here is CASTFEGTGMAGYTF. The CDR3 DNA follows: TGTGCCAGCACCTTCGAAGGGACAGGGATGGCTGGCTACACCTTC.

The J gene is TRBJ2-5, the V gene TRBV9; D might be TRBD2 (5 bases). Germline CDR1 is SGDLS and CDR2 is YYNGEE. The CDR3 length is 15 residues. The germline V and J ends were trimmed by 0 bases and 4 bases, with 13 bases remaining between them. The CDR3 DNA sequence: TGTGCCAGCAGCGTAGGTCCGGGGTTGGGAGAGACCCAGTACTTC. Amino acid sequence: CASSVGPGLGETQYF.

The chain combines TRBV6-5 with TRBJ2-7, with no clear D. Trimming removed 2 bases from V and 9 bases from J, with 17 bases in between. The CDR3 totals 14 residues. CDR1 is MNHEY, CDR2 SVGAGI, per germline. CDR3 amino acids: CASSYAAVPQRQYF. The CDR3 region has the DNA TGTGCCAGCAGTTACGCGGCAGTACCCCAACGGCAGTACTTC.

V usage is TRBV30 and J usage is TRBJ2-1; 14 bases agree with TRBD2. The CDR3 is 14 residues long. The V gene end was trimmed by 5 bases and the J gene end by 6 bases; junction bases not matched to a gene: 3. Germline V lookup: CDR1 GTSNPN, CDR2 SVGIG (reference sequence). CDR3 DNA sequence: TGTGCCTGGGAGACTAGCGGGGGGGTCAATGAGCAGTTCTTC. Its translation: CAWETSGGVNEQFF. The full variable domain, rest sourced from reference TRBV30 and TRBJ2-1, is SQTIHQWPATLVQPVGSPLSLECTVEGTSNPNLYWYRQAAGRGLQLLFYSVGIGQISSEVPQNLSASRPQDRQFILSSKKLLLSDSGFYLCAWETSGGVNEQFFGPGTRLTVL.

This chain connects TRBV19 to TRBJ2-7; D is perhaps TRBD1 (5 bases). This CDR3 contains 14 residues. V dropped 2 bases and J dropped 0 bases, with 8 bases sitting between them. Germline CDR1 reads LNHDA; CDR2 reads SQIVND (reference sequence). The CDR3 protein is CASSISGASYEQYF. In nucleotides, the CDR3 is TGTGCCAGTAGTATAAGTGGGGCCTCCTACGAGCAGTACTTC.